Described below is a single T cell receptor (beta chain) sequence and its context. Its antigen is still unknown. Generated by immunoSEQ multiplex PCR, the TCRdb table keeps only in-frame clones and is missing some. The table shows about 250,000 clones, with under 75% occurring only once. These data belong to a study of cytotoxic CD8 clonotypes in ibrutinib-treated CLL. Notes on the study in general: The clonality went up when patients responded to ibrutinib and dropped back toward baseline at progression.

Germline CDR1 reads SGHAT; CDR2 reads FQNNGV. The CDR3 loop spans 15 amino acids. V was trimmed by 7 bases and J by 0 bases, leaving 13 bases between them. The sequence was obtained from a human donor with chronic lymphocytic leukemia. The V and J genes are TRBV11-2 and TRBJ2-1; a possible D gene is TRBD2 (5 bases). The specimen was PBMCs, collected after 24 months of ibrutinib treatment. The CDR3 region is CASTEADFSYNEQFF. The CDR3 coding sequence is TGTGCCAGCACGGAAGCGGACTTCTCCTACAATGAGCAGTTCTTC.